The sequence of this T cell receptor (beta chain) was determined in a study of blood T cell repertoires in COVID-19. Study summary: The samples span acute and convalescent COVID-19 from the United States, Italy and Spain.

Participants spanned ages about 18 to 90 years and resided in 20 to 25 US areas. In assigning cohorts, the study relied on participant-reported clinical history. Germline V gene data show CDR1 as KGHSH and CDR2 as LQKENI. Trimming pared 3 bases from V and 2 bases from J, leaving 10 bases between. The CDR3 has 14 residues. How the authors handled the data: Counts of nucleated cells, estimated from reference gene primer amplification, were obtained. Assay: immunoSEQ multiplex PCR; the TCRdb copy retains only in-frame clones and omits some. V and J calls and clone size are as listed in that table; D and trimming were resolved from the DNA. The sample yields around 50,000 clones, about 72% seen once.

The chain recombines TRBV18 with TRBJ1-1, with no clear D. Sequences were obtained from PBMCs or T cells enriched from blood (not recorded which). This TCR derives from a woman aged 45-59 years with acute COVID-19. CDR3 DNA sequence: TGTGCCAGCTCACCTAACTCATTTAACACTGAAGCTTTCTTT. Its protein is CASSPNSFNTEAFF.